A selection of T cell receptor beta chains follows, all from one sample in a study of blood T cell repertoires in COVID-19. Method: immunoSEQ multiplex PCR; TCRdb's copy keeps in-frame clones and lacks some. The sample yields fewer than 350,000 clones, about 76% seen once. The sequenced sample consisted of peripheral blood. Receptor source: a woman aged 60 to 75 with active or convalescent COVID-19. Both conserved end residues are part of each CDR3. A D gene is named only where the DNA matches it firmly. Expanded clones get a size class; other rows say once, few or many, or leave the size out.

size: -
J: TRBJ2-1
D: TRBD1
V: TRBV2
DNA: TGTGCCAGCAAAACACAGGGACAGGTCGTAGGTGAGCAGTTCTTC
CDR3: CASKTQGQVVGEQFF

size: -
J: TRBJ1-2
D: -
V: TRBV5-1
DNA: TGCGCCAGCAGCTTGGTAAGGGGTCTTGATGGCTACACCTTC
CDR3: CASSLVRGLDGYTF

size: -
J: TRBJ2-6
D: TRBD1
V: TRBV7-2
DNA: TGTGCCAGCACCTCCGCGCCGGGACAGGGGGCTTCTGGGGCCAACGTCCTGACTTTC
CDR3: CASTSAPGQGASGANVLTF

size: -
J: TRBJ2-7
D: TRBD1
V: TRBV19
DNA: TGTGCCAGTAGTGGAGCCCTACGGACAGGGGCCTACGAGCAGTACTTC
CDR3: CASSGALRTGAYEQYF

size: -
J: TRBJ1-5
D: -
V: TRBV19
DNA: TGTGCCAGTAGTGATGTCGGGGGATATAGCAATCAGCCCCAGCATTTT
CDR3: CASSDVGGYSNQPQHF

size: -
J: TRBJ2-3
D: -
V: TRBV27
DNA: TGTGCCACCGCTACCGACAGGCCCCGGAGCACAGATACGCAGTATTTT
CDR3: CATATDRPRSTDTQYF

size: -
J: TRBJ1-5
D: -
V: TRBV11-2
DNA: TGTGCCAGCAGCTCGGATCAGCCCCAGCATTTT
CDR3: CASSSDQPQHF

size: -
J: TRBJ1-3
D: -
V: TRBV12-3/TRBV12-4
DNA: TGTGCCAGCAGTTCGCCGGTAAACACCATATATTTT
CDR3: CASSSPVNTIYF

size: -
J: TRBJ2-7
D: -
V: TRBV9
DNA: TGTGCCAGCAGCAAGGGGTTAGGGGTTGGCTACGAGCAGTACTTC
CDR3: CASSKGLGVGYEQYF

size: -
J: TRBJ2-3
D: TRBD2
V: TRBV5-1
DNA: TGCGCCAGCAGCTTGGGCGGGGGAGCAGATACGCAGTATTTT
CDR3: CASSLGGGADTQYF

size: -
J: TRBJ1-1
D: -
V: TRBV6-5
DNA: TGTGCCAGCATTAGGAGGGCTGGGTTTGTGTCGGAAGCTTTCTTT
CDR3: CASIRRAGFVSEAFF

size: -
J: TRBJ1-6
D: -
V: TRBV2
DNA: TGTGCCAGCAGCGCACAGGGATGGAGTTCACCCCTCCACTTT
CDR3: CASSAQGWSSPLHF

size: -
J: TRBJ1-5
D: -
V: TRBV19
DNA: TGTGCCAGTAGAACAGCCATCGACAATCAGCCCCAGCATTTT
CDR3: CASRTAIDNQPQHF

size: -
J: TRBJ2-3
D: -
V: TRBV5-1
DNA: TGCGCCAGCAGCTTGGACGCCGGGGGGCGCGCAGATACGCAGTATTTT
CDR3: CASSLDAGGRADTQYF

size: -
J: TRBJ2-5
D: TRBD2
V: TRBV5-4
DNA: TGTGCCAGCAGCATCAATCTAGCGGGGCAAGAGACCCAGTACTTC
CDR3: CASSINLAGQETQYF

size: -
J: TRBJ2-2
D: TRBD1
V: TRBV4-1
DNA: TGCGCCAGCAGCCACCCTCTGGACAGGGTGGACACCGGGGAGCTGTTTTTT
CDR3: CASSHPLDRVDTGELFF

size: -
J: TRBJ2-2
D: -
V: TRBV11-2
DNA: TGTGCCAGCAGCTTATCCCCCTATAGGACAACGGGTACCGGGGAGCTGTTTTTT
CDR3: CASSLSPYRTTGTGELFF

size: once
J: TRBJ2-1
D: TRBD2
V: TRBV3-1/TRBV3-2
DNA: TGTGCCAGCAGCCAGGGACTAGCGGGGGGGCTTAATGAGCAGTTCTTC
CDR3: CASSQGLAGGLNEQFF

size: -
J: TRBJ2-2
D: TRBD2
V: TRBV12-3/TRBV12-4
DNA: TGTGCCAGCAGTACGGGGGGACCCGGGGAGCTGTTTTTT
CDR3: CASSTGGPGELFF

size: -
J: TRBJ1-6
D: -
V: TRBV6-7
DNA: TGTGCCAGCAGTTTACACTCCCCGGGACTGAGTAATTCACCCCTCCACTTT
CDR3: CASSLHSPGLSNSPLHF

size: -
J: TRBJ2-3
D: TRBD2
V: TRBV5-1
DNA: TGCGCCAGCAGCTTGGGGCTAGCGGTCCCAGATACGCAGTATTTT
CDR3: CASSLGLAVPDTQYF

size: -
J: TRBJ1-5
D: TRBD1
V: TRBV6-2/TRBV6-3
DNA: TGTGCCAGCAGTTCAGACAGGGGGCGCGGTCAGCCCCAGCATTTT
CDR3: CASSSDRGRGQPQHF

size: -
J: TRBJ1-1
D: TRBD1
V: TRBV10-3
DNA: TGTGCCATTTCGGGACAGGCAGGGGCGGGCGGAACTGAAGCTTTCTTT
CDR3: CAISGQAGAGGTEAFF

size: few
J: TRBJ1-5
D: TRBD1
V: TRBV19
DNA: TGTGCCAGTAGTACCCCGGGACAGGGAAGCAATCAGCCCCAGCATTTT
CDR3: CASSTPGQGSNQPQHF

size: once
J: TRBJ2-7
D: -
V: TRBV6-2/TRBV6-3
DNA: TGTGCCAGCAGTTCGGCGGTATACGAGCAGTACTTC
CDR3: CASSSAVYEQYF

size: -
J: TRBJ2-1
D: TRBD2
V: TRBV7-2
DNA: TGTGCCAGCAGCTTAGATGGCGGGGGTCCCAATGAGCAGTTCTTC
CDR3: CASSLDGGGPNEQFF

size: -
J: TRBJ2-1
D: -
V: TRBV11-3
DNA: TGTGCCAGCAGCTTCGCAGGGACCTACAATGAGCAGTTCTTC
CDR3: CASSFAGTYNEQFF

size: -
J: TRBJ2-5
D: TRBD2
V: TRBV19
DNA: TGTGCCAGTAGTTTCGGACTAGCGGGGGGTCAAGAGACCCAGTACTTC
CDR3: CASSFGLAGGQETQYF

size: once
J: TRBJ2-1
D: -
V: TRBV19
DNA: TGTGCCACCCGGGGATATTTCTACAATGAGCAGTTCTTC
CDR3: CATRGYFYNEQFF

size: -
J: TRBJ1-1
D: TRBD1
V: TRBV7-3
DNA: TGTGCCAGCAGCTGGGACAGCCTGAACACTGAAGCTTTCTTT
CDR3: CASSWDSLNTEAFF

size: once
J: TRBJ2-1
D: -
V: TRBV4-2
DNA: TGTGCCAGCAGCCAAGTGGGGGTAGGGGGGGCTAACTATGAGCAGTTCTTC
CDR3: CASSQVGVGGANYEQFF

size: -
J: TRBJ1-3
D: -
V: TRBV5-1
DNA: TGCGCCAGCAGCTTCTTAGAATCTGGAAACACCATATATTTT
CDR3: CASSFLESGNTIYF

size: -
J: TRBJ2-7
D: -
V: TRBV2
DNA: TGTGCCAGCAGCCCGGGAAAGCCCTACGAGCAGTACTTC
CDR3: CASSPGKPYEQYF

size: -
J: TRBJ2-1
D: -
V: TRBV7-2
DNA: TGTGCCAGCAGCTTAGCTGGGGGGGCTCTCAATGAGCAGTTCTTC
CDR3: CASSLAGGALNEQFF

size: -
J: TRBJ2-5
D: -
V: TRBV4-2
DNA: TGTGCCAGCAGCCACCGGACTGGACAAGAGACCCAGTACTTC
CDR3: CASSHRTGQETQYF

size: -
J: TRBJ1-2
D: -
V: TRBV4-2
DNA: TGTGCCAGCAGCCAAGGGTACACTAACTATGGCTACACCTTC
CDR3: CASSQGYTNYGYTF

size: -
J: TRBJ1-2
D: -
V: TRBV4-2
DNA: TGTGCCAGCAGCCAGGAAATATTGGACAGCCTTACCTATGGCTACACCTTC
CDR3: CASSQEILDSLTYGYTF

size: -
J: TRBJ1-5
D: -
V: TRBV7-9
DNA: TGTGCCAGCAGCTTAGCAGCCCCCGGGACACACAATCAGCCCCAGCATTTT
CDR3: CASSLAAPGTHNQPQHF

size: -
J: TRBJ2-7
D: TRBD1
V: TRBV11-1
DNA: TGTGCCAGCAGCCCCCACAGGGGCCTCTCCTACGAGCAGTACTTC
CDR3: CASSPHRGLSYEQYF

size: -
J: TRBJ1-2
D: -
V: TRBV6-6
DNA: TGTGCCAGCAACAGGGCTAGTGGCTACACCTTC
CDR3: CASNRASGYTF

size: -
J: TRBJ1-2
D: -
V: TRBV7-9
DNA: TGTGCCAGCAGCCGCGGGTGGGCCTCCCAGTATGGCTACACCTTC
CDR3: CASSRGWASQYGYTF

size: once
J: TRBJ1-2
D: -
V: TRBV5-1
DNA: TGCGCCAGCAGCTTGGTCCAGGGGTCCTATGGCTACACCTTC
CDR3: CASSLVQGSYGYTF